This TCR beta chain was retrieved from a study of PD-L1 blockade in urothelial cancer. Time point noted: peripheral blood 6 weeks after treatment start. A spike-in of synthetic TCR analog templates was added to each PCR. Only in-frame clones appear in the TCRdb table, and some are missing; sequencing was by immunoSEQ multiplex PCR. The table has 45,000 to 50,000 clones, approximately 81% seen once. This CDR3 contains 16 residues. Trimming took 5 bases from V and 0 from J, leaving 14 bases between them. The V gene's germline CDR1 is WNHNN and CDR2 SYGVQD (reference sequence). The sequence was collected from a man aged 70-80 years with urothelial cancer. The sample was PBMCs, taken around atezolizumab (anti-PD-L1) treatment. This chain joins TRBV10-1 and TRBJ1-3; possibly TRBD1 for D (5 bases). CDR3 residues: CASSRDFLDSGNTIYF. DNA for the CDR3: TGCGCCAGCAGTAGGGACTTCCTCGACTCTGGAAACACCATATATTTT.